The present T cell receptor beta chain was sequenced within a study of Graves' ophthalmopathy and Graves' hyperthyroidism. Study-level results: Also, most clonotypes expanded in the thyroid above 0.001 frequency appeared in blood. A classifier, a 13-signature model, separated ophthalmopathy from stable hyperthyroidism with 85% to 90% sensitivity and roughly 80% specificity.

Amplification of the TCR beta CDR3 regions used RNA transcripts (as template). A first-round RT-PCR used HTBI primers, followed by a second-round multiplex PCR. In TCRdb, the multiplex PCR reads were re-called with MiXCR into one record per CDR3 protein. The table lists 300,000 to 450,000 distinct CDR3 sequences, about 18% of them singletons, with roughly 2.3% in the top ten. Per germline, CDR1 MNHEY and CDR2 SMNVEV (reference sequence). The trim removed 5 bases at V and 4 bases at J, leaving 11 bases unmatched. This CDR3 comprises 15 residues. This clonotype was observed many times. Its antigen remains unknown. PBMCs had their origin in fresh peripheral blood (around 10 ml).

This TCR was recovered from an adult woman with stable Graves' hyperthyroidism. Source material: peripheral blood. The chain joins TRBV27 to TRBJ2-7; 7 positions match TRBD1. CDR3 bases: TGTGCCAGCAGTAACCCTAGACAGGGTATGTACGAGCAGTACTTC. Protein product: CASSNPRQGMYEQYF.